The 22 T cell receptor beta chains below were found in one sample sequenced in a study of blood T cell repertoires in COVID-19. The method was immunoSEQ multiplex PCR; TCRdb's version includes in-frame clones alone and lacks a portion of them. Seen here are 200,000 to 300,000 clones, around 89% observed once, and the top ten hold more than 0.95%. Input material: peripheral blood. These receptors all come from a woman aged 40 to 50 who had recovered from COVID-19.

V and J are TRBV3-1 (or the pseudogene TRBV3-2) and TRBJ1-1; 7 bases line up with TRBD1. The trim removed 5 bases at V and 11 bases at J, leaving 11 bases unmatched. The CDR3 totals 13 residues. The germline V gene has CDR1 LGHDT and CDR2 YNNKEL (reference sequence). The CDR3 nucleotides are TGTGCCAGCAGCGCGACTCAACAGGGGCAGGCTTTCTTT. Translation: CASSATQQGQAFF.

The gene calls are TRBV20-1 and TRBJ2-2; tentative D call: TRBD2 (5 bases). Trimming removed 3 bases from V and 6 bases from J, with 8 bases in between. The CDR3 contains 12 residues. Germline CDR1 is DFQATT and CDR2 is SNEGSKA (reference sequence). The CDR3 sequence is CSASGGPGELFF. CDR3 coding DNA: TGCAGTGCTAGTGGAGGTCCCGGGGAGCTGTTTTTT.

The rearrangement links TRBV30 to TRBJ1-1; D remains unclear. Germline CDR1 and CDR2: GTSNPN and SVGIG (reference sequence). V lost 4 bases, J lost 5 bases, and 14 bases lay in between. The CDR3 runs to 13 residues. This chain's CDR3 is CAWTRHSGTEAFF. CDR3 sequence (DNA): TGTGCCTGGACCCGACATTCGGGGACTGAAGCTTTCTTT.

The J gene is TRBJ1-2, the V gene TRBV6-5, with 8 bases aligning to TRBD1. The germline V gene has CDR1 MNHEY and CDR2 SVGAGI. The trim removed 5 bases at V and 5 bases at J, leaving 7 bases unmatched. The CDR3 has 14 residues. CDR3 coding DNA: TGTGCCAGCAGTCGCAACCGGGACAGGTATGGCTACACCTTC. Protein sequence: CASSRNRDRYGYTF.

The chain uses TRBV10-3 and TRBJ1-5; 7 bases map to TRBD1. The CDR3 is made up of 13 amino acids. V shed 11 bases and J 3 bases; nucleotides not matched to a gene: 7. CDR1 ENHRY and CDR2 SYGVKD come from the germline V gene. The CDR3 reads CAARDSHNQPQHF. CDR3 DNA sequence: TGTGCCGCCCGGGACAGCCACAATCAGCCCCAGCATTTT.

V usage is TRBV6-2 or TRBV6-3 and J usage is TRBJ2-2, with 11 bases fitting TRBD2. Germline trimming cut 3 bases from V and 3 bases from J; bases unmatched to any gene: 6. Germline assignment: CDR1 MNHEY and CDR2 SVGEGT. This CDR3 has 17 amino acids. For the CDR3, the DNA is TGTGCCAGCAGTTATTCTCTAGCGGGAGGTCACACCGGGGAGCTGTTTTTT. Translation gives CASSYSLAGGHTGELFF.

J is TRBJ2-1 and V is TRBV5-1; D perhaps matches TRBD1 (5 bases). Germline CDR1 and CDR2: SGHRS and YFSETQ. CDR3 size: 12 residues. The germline V and J ends were trimmed by 4 bases and 5 bases, with 7 bases remaining between them. CDR3 protein: CASSPTDNEQFF. In nucleotides, the CDR3 is TGCGCCAGCAGCCCGACAGACAATGAGCAGTTCTTC.

The chain employs TRBV5-1 and TRBJ2-1, with D possibly matching TRBD2 (5 bases). V was pared by 4 bases and J by 8 bases, with 16 bases between. The CDR3 is 14 residues long. Germline values: CDR1 SGHRS, CDR2 YFSETQ. CDR3 nucleotides: TGCGCCAGCAGCCCAAGACTACCAGAAGATGAGCAGTTCTTC. Amino acids: CASSPRLPEDEQFF.

The V call is TRBV9, the J call TRBJ1-3; D possibly corresponds to TRBD1 (6 bases). This CDR3 contains 16 residues. The germline V gene has CDR1 SGDLS and CDR2 YYNGEE. The V end was cut by 0 bases, the J end by 8 bases, with 18 bases between. The CDR3 nucleotides are TGTGCCAGCAGCGTAGGAGGGGGGGACCCGGCGGACACCATATATTTT. It translates to CASSVGGGDPADTIYF.

The chain carries TRBV10-3 and TRBJ2-3; 10 bases are a match to TRBD2. The CDR3 is 12 amino acids. After removal of 4 bases from V and 13 bases from J, the junction contained 5 bases not matched to a gene. The germline gives CDR1 ENHRY, CDR2 SYGVKD. CDR3 in DNA: TGTGCCATCAGTGGGAGCGGGAGGGGAAAGTATTTT. Protein: CAISGSGRGKYF.

In this sample, this clone turned up once. This sequence joins TRBV3-1 (or the pseudogene TRBV3-2) and TRBJ2-7, with 10 bases aligning to TRBD1. Germline assignment: CDR1 LGHDT and CDR2 YNNKEL (reference sequence). This CDR3 spans 16 amino acids. The V segment lost 2 bases and the J segment 7 bases; nucleotides outside the gene matches: 11. CDR3 bases: TGTGCCAGCAGCCAACCCAGGACAGGGGGGGGAGAAGAGCAGTACTTC. It encodes CASSQPRTGGGEEQYF.

V usage is TRBV4-3 and J usage is TRBJ2-2, with no clear D. Germline CDR1 reads LGHNA; CDR2 reads YSLEER. V lost 0 bases and J lost 4, with 6 bases in between. CDR3 length equals 14 residues. The CDR3 nucleotides are TGCGCCAGCAGCCAAGATCCTTTCACCGGGGAGCTGTTTTTT. Translated, it gives CASSQDPFTGELFF.

The chain employs TRBV20-1 and TRBJ2-5; D gene unclear. Germline V lookup: CDR1 DFQATT, CDR2 SNEGSKA (reference sequence). CDR3 length: 11 amino acids. The V gene lost 6 bases and the J gene lost 0 bases, with 5 bases spanning the gap. The DNA of the CDR3 is TGCAGTGCCCTCCACCAAGAGACCCAGTACTTC. Translated, it gives CSALHQETQYF.

V and J are TRBV7-9 and TRBJ2-1; TRBD2 is a possible D gene (6 bases). Germline CDR1 reads SEHNR; CDR2 reads FQNEAQ (reference sequence). Deletions cut 2 bases from V and 2 bases from J, with 13 bases between. This CDR3 is built from 16 residues. The CDR3 loop is CASSLMGLEPYNEQFF. In DNA form, the CDR3 reads TGTGCCAGCAGCTTAATGGGACTGGAGCCCTACAATGAGCAGTTCTTC.

V gene TRBV19 combines with J gene TRBJ1-5, with D unclear. The CDR3 runs 16 residues. Germline lookup yields CDR1 LNHDA and CDR2 SQIVND (reference sequence). V lost 3 bases, J lost 2 bases, and 14 bases lay in between. The CDR3 nucleotides are TGTGCCAGTAGTATTGCGGGAAGGTGGGGCAATCAGCCCCAGCATTTT. It is translated as CASSIAGRWGNQPQHF.

The rearrangement joins TRBV11-3 to TRBJ1-4; D is perhaps TRBD1 (5 bases). The V gene lost 1 base and the J gene lost 6 bases, with 15 bases spanning the gap. Germline V lookup: CDR1 SGHNT, CDR2 YENEEA. The CDR3 is 16 amino acids. The CDR3 nucleotides read TGTGCCAGCAGCTTAGTATCGGGTCAAGGGGATGAAAAACTGTTTTTT. Its protein is CASSLVSGQGDEKLFF.

Of note for this clone: A junction end diverges from the germline sequence, so it may reflect a read error. The chain combines TRBV7-8 with TRBJ2-2; 9 nucleotides align to TRBD2. There are 14 residues in the CDR3. Germline CDR1 reads SGHVS; CDR2 reads FQNEAQ. The CDR3: CASSLREGDGGLFF. For the CDR3, the DNA is TGTGCCAGCAGCTTGCGGGAGGGTGACGGGGGGCTGTTTTTT.

V is TRBV9 and J is TRBJ2-1, with 10 positions matching TRBD2. Germline CDR1 SGDLS, CDR2 YYNGEE. Germline trimming cut 2 bases from V and 4 bases from J; bases unmatched to any gene: 9. The CDR3 contains 17 residues. In nucleotides, the CDR3 is TGTGCCAGCAGCGTGGGCGTGCGGACTAGCGGATACAATGAGCAGTTCTTC. Its protein is CASSVGVRTSGYNEQFF.

This chain joins TRBV7-8 and TRBJ1-5; tentative D call: TRBD1 (6 bases). Germline loops: CDR1 SGHVS, CDR2 FQNEAQ. Trimming took off 6 bases at V and 5 bases at J, with 17 bases between the two ends. CDR3 size: 15 residues. The CDR3 coding sequence is TGTGCCAGCAGACTGAGGCAGGGGAAAGATCAGCCCCAGCATTTT. As protein: CASRLRQGKDQPQHF.

V usage is TRBV30 and J usage is TRBJ2-6, with 9 bases that match TRBD1. V gave up 2 bases and J gave up 1 base; unmatched junction bases: 12. The CDR3 length is 19 residues. Per germline, CDR1 GTSNPN and CDR2 SVGIG (reference sequence). The CDR3 here is CAWSPPRGTGLSGANVLTF. As DNA, the CDR3 is TGTGCCTGGAGTCCCCCCCGGGGGACAGGGTTATCTGGGGCCAACGTCCTGACTTTC. Full variable domain (outside the CDR3, taken from reference TRBV30 and TRBJ2-6): SQTIHQWPATLVQPVGSPLSLECTVEGTSNPNLYWYRQAAGRGLQLLFYSVGIGQISSEVPQNLSASRPQDRQFILSSKKLLLSDSGFYLCAWSPPRGTGLSGANVLTFGAGSRLTVL.

This chain links TRBV7-2 with TRBJ2-7; maybe TRBD2 (6 bases). This CDR3 has 17 residues. Trimming cost V 3 bases and J 0 bases, with 18 bases left between them. The V gene's germline CDR1 is SGHTA and CDR2 FQGNSA. In nucleotides, the CDR3 is TGTGCCAGCAGCTTCCATCAGACTAGGCGGAGCTCCTACGAGCAGTACTTC. Protein sequence: CASSFHQTRRSSYEQYF. Looking up the rest from reference TRBV7-2 and TRBJ2-7 gives the full variable domain: GAGVSQSPSNKVTEKGKDVELRCDPISGHTALYWYRQSLGQGLEFLIYFQGNSAPDKSGLPSDRFSAERTGGSVSTLTIQRTQQEDSAVYLCASSFHQTRRSSYEQYFGPGTRLTVT.

This clone was counted between two and nine times. V gene TRBV6-2 or TRBV6-3 combines with J gene TRBJ2-5, with D possibly matching TRBD1 (5 bases). The V gene lost 6 bases and the J gene lost 10 bases, with 12 bases spanning the gap. The V gene's germline CDR1 is MNHEY and CDR2 SVGEGT. The CDR3 has 11 residues. Here the CDR3 reads CASSQRGGQYF. In DNA form, the CDR3 reads TGTGCCAGCAGCCAAAGGGGTGGCCAGTACTTC.